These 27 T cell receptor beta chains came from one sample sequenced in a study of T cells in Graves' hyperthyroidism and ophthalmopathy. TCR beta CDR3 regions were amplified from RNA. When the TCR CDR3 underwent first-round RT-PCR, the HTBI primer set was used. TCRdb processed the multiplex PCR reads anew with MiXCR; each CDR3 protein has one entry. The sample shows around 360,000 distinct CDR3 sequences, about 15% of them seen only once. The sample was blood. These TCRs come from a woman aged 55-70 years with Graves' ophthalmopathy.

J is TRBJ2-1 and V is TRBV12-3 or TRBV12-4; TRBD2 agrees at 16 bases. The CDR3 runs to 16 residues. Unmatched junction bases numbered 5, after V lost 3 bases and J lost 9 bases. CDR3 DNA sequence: TGTGCCAGCAGTTTGGGGACTAGCGGGAGGGCAAGTGAGCAGTTCTTC. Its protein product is CASSLGTSGRASEQFF.

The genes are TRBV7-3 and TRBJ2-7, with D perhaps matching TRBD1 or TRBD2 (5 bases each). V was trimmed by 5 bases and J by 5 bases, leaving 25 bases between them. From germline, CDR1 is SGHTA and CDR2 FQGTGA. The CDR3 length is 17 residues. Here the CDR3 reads CASSTGAGRRYLDEQYF. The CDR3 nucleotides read TGTGCCAGCAGCACCGGAGCAGGGAGAAGGTATCTAGACGAGCAGTACTTC.

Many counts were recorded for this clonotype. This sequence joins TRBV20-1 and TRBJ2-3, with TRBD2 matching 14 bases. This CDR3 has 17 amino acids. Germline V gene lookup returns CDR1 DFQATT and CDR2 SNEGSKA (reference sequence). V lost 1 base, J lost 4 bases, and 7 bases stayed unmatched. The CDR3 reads CSARARLAGGAPDTQYF. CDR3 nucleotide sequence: TGCAGTGCTAGAGCCCGACTAGCGGGAGGGGCCCCAGATACGCAGTATTTT.

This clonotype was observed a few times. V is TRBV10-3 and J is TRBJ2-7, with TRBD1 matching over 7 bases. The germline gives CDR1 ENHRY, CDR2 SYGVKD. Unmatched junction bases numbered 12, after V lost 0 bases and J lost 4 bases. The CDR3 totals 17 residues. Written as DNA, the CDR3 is TGTGCCATCAGTGAGTCGGGGACAGTGGGTGTCTCTTACGAGCAGTACTTC. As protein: CAISESGTVGVSYEQYF.

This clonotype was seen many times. The CDR3 nucleotides read TGCAGTGCTAGCCTAGTTGCGGGAGCCCTGCGCACAGATACGCAGTATTTT. It translates to CSASLVAGALRTDTQYF. The chain employs TRBV20-1 and TRBJ2-3; TRBD2 aligns across 7 bases. CDR1 and CDR2 from the germline V gene are DFQATT and SNEGSKA (reference sequence). The junction had 13 bases not matched to a gene; V was cut back by 3 bases and J by 1 base. The CDR3 consists of 17 residues.

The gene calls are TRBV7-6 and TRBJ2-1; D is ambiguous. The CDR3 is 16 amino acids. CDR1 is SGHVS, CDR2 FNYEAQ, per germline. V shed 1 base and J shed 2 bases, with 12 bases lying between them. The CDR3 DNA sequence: TGTGCCAGCAGCTTAGTCGCGGAGCTAGCCTACAATGAGCAGTTCTTC. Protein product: CASSLVAELAYNEQFF.

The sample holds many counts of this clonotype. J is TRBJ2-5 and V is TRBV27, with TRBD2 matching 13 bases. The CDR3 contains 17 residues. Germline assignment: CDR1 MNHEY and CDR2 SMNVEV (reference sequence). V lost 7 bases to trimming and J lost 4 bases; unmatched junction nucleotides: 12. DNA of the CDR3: TGTGCCAGCAAGAGACCTAGGAGGACTAGCGGGAGAGAGACCCAGTACTTC. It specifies CASKRPRRTSGRETQYF.

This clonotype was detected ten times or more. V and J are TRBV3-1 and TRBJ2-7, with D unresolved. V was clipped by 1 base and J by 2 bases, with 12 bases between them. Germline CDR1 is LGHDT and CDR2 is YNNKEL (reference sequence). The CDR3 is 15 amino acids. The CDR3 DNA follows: TGTGCCAGCAGCCAAGCTTTGCACGGAACCTACGAGCAGTACTTC. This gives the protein CASSQALHGTYEQYF.

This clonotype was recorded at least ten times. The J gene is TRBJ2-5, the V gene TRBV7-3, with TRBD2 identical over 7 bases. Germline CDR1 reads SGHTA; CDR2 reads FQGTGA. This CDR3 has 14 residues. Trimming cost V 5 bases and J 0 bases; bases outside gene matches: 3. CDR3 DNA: TGTGCCAGCAGCCCTAGCGGATACCAAGAGACCCAGTACTTC. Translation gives CASSPSGYQETQYF.

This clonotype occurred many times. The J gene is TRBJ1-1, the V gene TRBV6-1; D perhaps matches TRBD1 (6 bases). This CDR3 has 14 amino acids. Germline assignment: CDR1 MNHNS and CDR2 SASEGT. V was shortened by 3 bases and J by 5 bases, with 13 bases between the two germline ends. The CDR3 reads CASSDLGAQTEAFF. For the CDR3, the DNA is TGTGCCAGCAGTGACCTGGGGGCGCAGACTGAAGCTTTCTTT.

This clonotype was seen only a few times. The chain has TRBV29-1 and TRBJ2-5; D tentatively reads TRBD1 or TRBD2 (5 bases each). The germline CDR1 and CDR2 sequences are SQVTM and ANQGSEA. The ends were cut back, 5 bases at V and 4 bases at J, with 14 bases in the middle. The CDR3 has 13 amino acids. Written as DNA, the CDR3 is TGCAGCGTTCGGGGCCCCCGGGGAGAGACCCAGTACTTC. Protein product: CSVRGPRGETQYF.

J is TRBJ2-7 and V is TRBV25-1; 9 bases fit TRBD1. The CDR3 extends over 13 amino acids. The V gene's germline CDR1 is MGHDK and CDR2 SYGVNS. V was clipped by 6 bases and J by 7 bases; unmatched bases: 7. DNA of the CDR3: TGTGCCAGCAGACCCGGGACAGGGAATGAGCAGTACTTC. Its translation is CASRPGTGNEQYF.

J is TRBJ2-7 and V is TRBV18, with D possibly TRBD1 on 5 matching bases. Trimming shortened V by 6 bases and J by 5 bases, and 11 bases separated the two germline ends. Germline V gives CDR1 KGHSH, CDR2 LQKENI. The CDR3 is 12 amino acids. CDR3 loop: CASSLTDNEQYF. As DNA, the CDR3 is TGTGCCAGCTCGCTGACAGACAACGAGCAGTACTTC.

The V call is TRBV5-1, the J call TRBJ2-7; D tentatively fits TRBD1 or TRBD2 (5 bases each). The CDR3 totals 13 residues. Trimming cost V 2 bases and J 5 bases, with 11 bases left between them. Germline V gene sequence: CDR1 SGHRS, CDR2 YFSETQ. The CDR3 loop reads CASSFLRGDEQYF. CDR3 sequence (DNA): TGCGCCAGCAGCTTTCTGAGGGGCGACGAGCAGTACTTC.

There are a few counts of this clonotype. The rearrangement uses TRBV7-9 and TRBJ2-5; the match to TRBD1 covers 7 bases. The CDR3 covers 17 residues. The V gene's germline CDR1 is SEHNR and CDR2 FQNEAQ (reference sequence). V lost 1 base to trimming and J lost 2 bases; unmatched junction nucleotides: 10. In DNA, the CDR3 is TGTGCCAGCAGCTTAGGGACCGGGACAGTGGTACAAGAGACCCAGTACTTC. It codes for CASSLGTGTVVQETQYF.

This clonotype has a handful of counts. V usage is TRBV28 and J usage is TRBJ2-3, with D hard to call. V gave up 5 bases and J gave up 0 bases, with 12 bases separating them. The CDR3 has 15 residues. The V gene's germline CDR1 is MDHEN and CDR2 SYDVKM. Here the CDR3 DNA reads TGTGCCAGCAGTGCCGACGGTTCTAGCACAGATACGCAGTATTTT. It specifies CASSADGSSTDTQYF.

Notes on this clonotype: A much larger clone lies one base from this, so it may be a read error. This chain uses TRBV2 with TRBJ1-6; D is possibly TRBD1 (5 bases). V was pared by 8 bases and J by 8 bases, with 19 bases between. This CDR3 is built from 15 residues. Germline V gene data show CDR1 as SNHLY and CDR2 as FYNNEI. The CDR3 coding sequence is TGTGCCAGCCACGATCCGGGACGGAGTTATTCACCCCTCCACTTT. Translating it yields CASHDPGRSYSPLHF.

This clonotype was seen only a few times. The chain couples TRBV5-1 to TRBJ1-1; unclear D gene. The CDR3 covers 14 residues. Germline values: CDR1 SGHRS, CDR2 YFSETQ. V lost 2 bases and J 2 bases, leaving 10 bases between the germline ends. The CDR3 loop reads CASSFGEFNTEAFF. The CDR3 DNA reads TGCGCCAGCAGCTTCGGAGAATTTAACACTGAAGCTTTCTTT.

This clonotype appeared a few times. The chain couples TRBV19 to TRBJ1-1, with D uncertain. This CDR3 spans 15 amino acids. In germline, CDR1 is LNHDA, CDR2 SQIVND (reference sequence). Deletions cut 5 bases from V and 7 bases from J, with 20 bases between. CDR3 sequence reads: CASSFPRTEDGEAFF. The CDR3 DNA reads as TGTGCCAGTAGTTTCCCCAGGACGGAGGACGGTGAAGCTTTCTTT. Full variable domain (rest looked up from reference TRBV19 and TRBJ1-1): DGGITQSPKYLFRKEGQNVTLSCEQNLNHDAMYWYRQDPGQGLRLIYYSQIVNDFQKGDIAEGYSVSREKKESFPLTVTSAQKNPTAFYLCASSFPRTEDGEAFFGQGTRLTVV.

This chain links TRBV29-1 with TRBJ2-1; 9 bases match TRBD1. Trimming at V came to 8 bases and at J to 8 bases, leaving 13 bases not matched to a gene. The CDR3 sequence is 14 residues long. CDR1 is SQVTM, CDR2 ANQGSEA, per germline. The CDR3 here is CSTGTGRFGDEQFF. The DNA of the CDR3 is TGCAGCACTGGGACAGGGAGATTCGGCGATGAGCAGTTCTTC.

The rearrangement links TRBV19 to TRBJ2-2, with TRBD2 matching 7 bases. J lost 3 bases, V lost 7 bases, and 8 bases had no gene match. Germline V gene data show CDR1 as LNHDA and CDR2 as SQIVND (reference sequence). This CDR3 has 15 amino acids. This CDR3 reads CASNDLAEYTGELFF. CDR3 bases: TGTGCCAGTAACGATCTAGCGGAGTACACCGGGGAGCTGTTTTTT.

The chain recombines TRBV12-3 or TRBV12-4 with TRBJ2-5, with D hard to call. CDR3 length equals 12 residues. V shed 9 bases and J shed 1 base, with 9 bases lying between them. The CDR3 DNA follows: TGTGCCAGTGGTGGAATCCAAGAGACCCAGTACTTC. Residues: CASGGIQETQYF.

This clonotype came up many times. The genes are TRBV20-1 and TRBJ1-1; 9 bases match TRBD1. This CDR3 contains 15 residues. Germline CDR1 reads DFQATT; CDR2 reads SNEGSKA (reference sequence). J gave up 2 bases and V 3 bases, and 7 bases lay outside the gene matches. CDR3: CSARDRDRVNTEAFF. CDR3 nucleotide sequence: TGCAGTGCTAGGGATCGGGACAGGGTAAACACTGAAGCTTTCTTT.

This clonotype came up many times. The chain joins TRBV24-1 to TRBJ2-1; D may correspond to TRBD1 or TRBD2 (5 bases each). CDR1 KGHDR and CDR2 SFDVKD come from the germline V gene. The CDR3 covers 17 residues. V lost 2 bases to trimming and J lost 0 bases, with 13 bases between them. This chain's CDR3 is CATSDSASRGSYNEQFF. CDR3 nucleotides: TGTGCCACCAGTGATTCGGCCTCGAGGGGCTCCTACAATGAGCAGTTCTTC.

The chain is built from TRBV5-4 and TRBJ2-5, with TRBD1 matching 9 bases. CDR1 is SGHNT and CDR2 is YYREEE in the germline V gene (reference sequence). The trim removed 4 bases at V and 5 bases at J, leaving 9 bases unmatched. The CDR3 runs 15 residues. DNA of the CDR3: TGTGCCAGCAGCAGCACCGGGACAGGGAACGAGACCCAGTACTTC. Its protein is CASSSTGTGNETQYF.

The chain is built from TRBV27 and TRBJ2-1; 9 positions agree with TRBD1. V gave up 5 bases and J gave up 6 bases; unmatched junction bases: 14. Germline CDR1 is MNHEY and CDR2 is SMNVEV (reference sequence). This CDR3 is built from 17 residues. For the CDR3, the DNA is TGTGCCAGCAGTGAAAACAGGGGGCCGATTAACTCCAATGAGCAGTTCTTC. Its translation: CASSENRGPINSNEQFF.

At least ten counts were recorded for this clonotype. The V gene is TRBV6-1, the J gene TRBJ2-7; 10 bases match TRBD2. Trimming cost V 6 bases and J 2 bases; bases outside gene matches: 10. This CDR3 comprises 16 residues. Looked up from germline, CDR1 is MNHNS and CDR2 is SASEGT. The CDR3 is CASSPQLAGHAYEQYF. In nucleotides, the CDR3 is TGTGCCAGCAGCCCCCAACTAGCGGGGCACGCCTACGAGCAGTACTTC.